The present T cell receptor (beta chain) was sequenced within a study of PD-1 and CTLA-4 blockade in melanoma. Some clones are missing from TCRdb's copy, which holds only in-frame ones; the method was immunoSEQ multiplex PCR. The table lists roughly 30,000 clones, around nine tenths of them singletons. The V and J ends lost 7 bases and 0 bases, in that order; junction bases with no gene match: 3. The CDR3 consists of 13 residues. Germline values: CDR1 SQVTM, CDR2 ANQGSEA. A single count supports this clone. This chain links TRBV29-1 with TRBJ2-1; the match to TRBD2 covers 7 bases. Sequenced material: CD8+ T cells from peripheral blood, taken before anti-PD-1 treatment. The source of this sequence is a human donor with melanoma. In DNA form, the CDR3 reads TGCAGCGGGGGGAGGGGCTCCTACAATGAGCAGTTCTTC. This codes for CSGGRGSYNEQFF.